This TCR beta chain derives from a study of CD8 T cells in ankylosing spondylitis (dated by TCRdb to about 2017). In the study overall: To find TCR variants linked to disease, the study profiled T cell receptor beta repertoires in ankylosing spondylitis patients and healthy donors. The full study cohort comprised 20 to 25 ankylosing spondylitis patients and about a hundred healthy donors. Samples of peripheral blood were taken, and for ankylosing spondylitis patients, synovial fluid was collected as well.

V gives up 10 bases and J gives up 1 base, and the segment between their germline ends measures 18 bases. The CDR3, cysteine through phenylalanine, is 15 amino acids long. CDR3 DNA is the only sequence kept; it has 45 bases, read in frame from the first base. In the germline V gene, CDR1 corresponds to ENHRY and CDR2 to SYGVKD. TCRdb records Illumina HiSeq 2500 as the sequencer. TCR beta libraries were prepared by quantitative 5'-RACE with molecular barcodes. As for the original processing: Disease-linked TCR variants were identified with a new computational method built on a probabilistic model of VDJ rearrangement. Using fastp trimming at Q25 and MiXCR clonotype assembly, TCRdb reanalyzed the public sequencing data and kept in-frame beta chains. Duplicate CDR3 protein sequences are folded into a single record with the most common DNA and genes. What appears here as the V and J calls and clone size reflects TCRdb's work, not the paper's. In this sample the table shows 390,000 or so distinct CDR3 sequences, under 25% of which occur a single time. The biggest ten clones account for 15% to 20% of the sample.

In the case of this clonotype: Its antigen has not been determined. There are no base qualities to consult, and no much larger clone falls within one base.

General findings and caveats noted by the study authors: The disease-linked clones were reported to be significantly enriched in matched synovial fluid samples from ankylosing spondylitis patients. Some motif variants were previously reported in synovial fluid and blood of reactive arthritis patients, suggesting common disease-initiation mechanisms. A CD8+ phenotype was shown by the disease-linked clones, which were found at relatively low frequencies in peripheral blood. Blood from ankylosing spondylitis patients appeared to be characterized by a TCR beta motif made up of eight highly homologous amino acid variants.

Sample: blood, either unsorted or a sorted T cell fraction (not recorded which). Recombination joined TRBV10-3 with TRBJ2-3; the D gene is possibly TRBD1 or TRBD2, each agreeing over 5 bases. The origin of this receptor is a male donor with ankylosing spondylitis. CDR3 reads: CATGDGGKGTDTQYF. The DNA sequence reads TGTGCCACCGGTGATGGGGGAAAAGGCACAGATACGCAGTATTTT.